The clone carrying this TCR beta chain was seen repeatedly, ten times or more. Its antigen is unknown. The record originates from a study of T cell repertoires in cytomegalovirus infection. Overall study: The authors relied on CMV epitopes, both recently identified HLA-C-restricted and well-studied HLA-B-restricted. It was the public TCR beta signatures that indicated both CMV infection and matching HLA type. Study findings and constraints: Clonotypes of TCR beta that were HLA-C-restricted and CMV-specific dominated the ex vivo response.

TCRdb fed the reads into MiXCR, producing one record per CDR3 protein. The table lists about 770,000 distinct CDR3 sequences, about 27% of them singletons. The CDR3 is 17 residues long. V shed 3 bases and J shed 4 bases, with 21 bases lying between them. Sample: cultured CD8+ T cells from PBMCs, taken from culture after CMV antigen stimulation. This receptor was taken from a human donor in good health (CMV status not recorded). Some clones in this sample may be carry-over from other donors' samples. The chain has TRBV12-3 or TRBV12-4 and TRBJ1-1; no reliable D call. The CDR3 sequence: CASSFIPGVRSGTEAFF. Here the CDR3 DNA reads TGTGCCAGCAGTTTTATACCGGGAGTACGGTCAGGCACTGAAGCTTTCTTT.